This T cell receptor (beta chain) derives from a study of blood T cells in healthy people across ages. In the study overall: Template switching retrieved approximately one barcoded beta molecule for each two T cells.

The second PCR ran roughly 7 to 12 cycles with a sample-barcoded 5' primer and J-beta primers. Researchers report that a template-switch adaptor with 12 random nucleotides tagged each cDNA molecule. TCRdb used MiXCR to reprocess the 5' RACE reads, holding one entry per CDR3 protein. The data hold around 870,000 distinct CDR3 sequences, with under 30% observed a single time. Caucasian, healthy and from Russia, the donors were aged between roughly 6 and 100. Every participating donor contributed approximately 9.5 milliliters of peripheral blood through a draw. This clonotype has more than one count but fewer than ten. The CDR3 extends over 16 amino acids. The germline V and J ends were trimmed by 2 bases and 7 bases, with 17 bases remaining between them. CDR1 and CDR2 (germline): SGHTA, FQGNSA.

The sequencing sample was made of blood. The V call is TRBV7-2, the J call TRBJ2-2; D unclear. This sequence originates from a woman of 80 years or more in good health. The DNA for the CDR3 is TGTGCCAGCAGCTTACGAGCATCGAAGGGTGGCGGGGAGCTGTTTTTT. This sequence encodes CASSLRASKGGGELFF. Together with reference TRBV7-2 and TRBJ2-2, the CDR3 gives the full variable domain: GAGVSQSPSNKVTEKGKDVELRCDPISGHTALYWYRQSLGQGLEFLIYFQGNSAPDKSGLPSDRFSAERTGGSVSTLTIQRTQQEDSAVYLCASSLRASKGGGELFFGEGSRLTVL.